The 22 T cell receptor beta chains below were found in one sample sequenced in a study of PD-1 blockade in classical Hodgkin lymphoma. Time point meaning: cycle 4 day 1 (C4D1), after 5 to 7 weeks of nivolumab. Every patient had relapsed following autologous stem cell transplantation, and cohorts differed in brentuximab vedotin exposure. Some clones are missing from TCRdb's copy, which holds only in-frame ones; the method was immunoSEQ multiplex PCR. In the table there are roughly 50,000 clones, 85% to 90% of which are singletons. The sample consisted of peripheral blood mononuclear cells (PBMCs), taken before the fourth cycle of nivolumab. These receptors originate from a human donor with classical Hodgkin lymphoma.

By its share, this clone is medium-sized. The V and J genes are TRBV5-1 and TRBJ2-2; D ambiguous. This CDR3 spans 14 amino acids. Germline V CDR1 and CDR2: SGHRS, YFSETQ. Deletions cut 7 bases from V and 1 base from J, with 11 bases between. CDR3 in amino acids: CASGTVENTGELFF. The CDR3 DNA reads TGCGCCAGCGGAACTGTAGAGAACACCGGGGAGCTGTTTTTT. The complete variable domain, with remaining parts taken from reference TRBV5-1 and TRBJ2-2, reads KAGVTQTPRYLIKTRGQQVTLSCSPISGHRSVSWYQQTPGQGLQFLFEYFSETQRNKGNFPGRFSGRQFSNSRSEMNVSTLELGDSALYLCASGTVENTGELFFGEGSRLTVL.

V usage is TRBV5-4 and J usage is TRBJ2-3; 9 nucleotides match TRBD2. This CDR3 has 15 residues. V trimming: 6 bases; J trimming: 4 bases; junction bases outside the gene matches: 9. Germline V lookup: CDR1 SGHNT, CDR2 YYREEE (reference sequence). The CDR3 spells CASIGNSGSPDTQYF. CDR3 in DNA: TGTGCCAGCATCGGCAATAGCGGGAGCCCAGATACGCAGTATTTT.

V usage is TRBV19 and J usage is TRBJ2-2; no clear D. Trimming stripped 6 bases from V and 4 bases from J, with 15 bases between. The CDR3 is made up of 15 amino acids. CDR1 is LNHDA, CDR2 SQIVND, per germline (reference sequence). This CDR3 is CASSTRRGATGELFF. The CDR3 DNA follows: TGTGCCAGTAGCACCCGACGAGGAGCCACCGGGGAGCTGTTTTTT.

The genes are TRBV30 and TRBJ2-1; the D gene is possibly TRBD2 (5 bases). Germline assignment: CDR1 GTSNPN and CDR2 SVGIG (reference sequence). Trimming took 4 bases from V and 2 from J, leaving 15 bases between them. This CDR3 is 15 amino acids long. CDR3 nucleotide sequence: TGTGCCTGGACCCCCCGGGGTAACCCCTACAATGAGCAGTTCTTC. As protein: CAWTPRGNPYNEQFF. Full variable domain (remainder filled in from reference TRBV30 and TRBJ2-1): SQTIHQWPATLVQPVGSPLSLECTVEGTSNPNLYWYRQAAGRGLQLLFYSVGIGQISSEVPQNLSASRPQDRQFILSSKKLLLSDSGFYLCAWTPRGNPYNEQFFGPGTRLTVL.

The chain uses TRBV19 and TRBJ2-5; D is possibly TRBD2 (6 bases). The CDR3 is 16 amino acids. V was cut by 4 bases and J by 3 bases, with 18 bases left in between. The germline CDR1 and CDR2 sequences are LNHDA and SQIVND (reference sequence). The chain's CDR3 is CASSTRSQRAEETQYF. Written as DNA, the CDR3 is TGTGCCAGTAGTACCCGGTCCCAGCGGGCGGAAGAGACCCAGTACTTC.

This sequence joins TRBV6-5 and TRBJ2-3; D call uncertain. V was shortened by 7 bases and J by 2 bases, with 13 bases between the two germline ends. This CDR3 is built from 14 residues. From germline, CDR1 is MNHEY and CDR2 SVGAGI. Written as DNA, the CDR3 is TGTGCCAGCATCTCTCTTCGGTACACAGATACGCAGTATTTT. Residues: CASISLRYTDTQYF.

J is TRBJ1-3 and V is TRBV18; D is unresolved. This CDR3 contains 15 residues. The V and J ends lost 6 bases and 2 bases respectively, with 14 bases between them. Per the germline V gene, CDR1 is KGHSH and CDR2 is LQKENI. CDR3 in DNA: TGTGCCAGCTCGACAATTGGGCAGGCTGGAAACACCATATATTTT. Translation gives CASSTIGQAGNTIYF.

The chain recombines TRBV19 with TRBJ1-2; D might be TRBD1 (5 bases). The CDR3 extends over 13 amino acids. V lost 6 bases and J 4 bases, leaving 12 bases between the germline ends. The germline V gene has CDR1 LNHDA and CDR2 SQIVND (reference sequence). The CDR3 region is CASRGELGYGYTF. DNA of the CDR3: TGTGCCAGTAGGGGGGAGTTGGGCTATGGCTACACCTTC.

In nucleotides, the CDR3 is TGTGCCAGCAGTGACTCGATGGGTGAAAGCCATGAGCAGTTCTTC. It yields the protein CASSDSMGESHEQFF. This rearrangement joins TRBV6-4 to TRBJ2-1; D not certain. Trimming stripped 0 bases from V and 8 bases from J, with 14 bases between. Germline V gives CDR1 MRHNA, CDR2 SNTAGT. The CDR3 consists of 15 residues.

This clone was detected once. V and J are TRBV10-1 and TRBJ2-3; TRBD2 aligns across 9 bases. The J segment lost 2 bases and the V segment lost 2 bases, leaving 8 bases of the junction unmatched. CDR3 size: 17 residues. The germline gives CDR1 WNHNN, CDR2 SYGVQD (reference sequence). CDR3 in amino acids: CASSETRSGRPTDTQYF. The CDR3 coding sequence is TGCGCCAGCAGTGAGACCAGAAGCGGGAGGCCCACAGATACGCAGTATTTT.

The V gene is TRBV19, the J gene TRBJ2-1; either TRBD1 or TRBD2 may supply D (5 bases each). The CDR3 has 14 amino acids. Germline V CDR1 and CDR2: LNHDA, SQIVND (reference sequence). Trimming shortened V by 2 bases and J by 12 bases, and 17 bases separated the two germline ends. This CDR3 is CASSIPGTIPWQFF. The CDR3 coding sequence is TGTGCCAGTAGTATACCCGGGACCATACCCTGGCAGTTCTTC.

A single count supports this clone. V usage is TRBV18 and J usage is TRBJ2-7; D gene uncertain. CDR3 length equals 12 residues. The V gene's germline CDR1 is KGHSH and CDR2 LQKENI. V dropped 6 bases and J dropped 2 bases, with 8 bases sitting between them. The CDR3 bases are TGTGCCAGCTCGGACGGCACCTACGAGCAGTACTTC. Translation: CASSDGTYEQYF.

The genes are TRBV5-4 and TRBJ2-2, with 11 nucleotides matching TRBD2. CDR1 is SGHNT, CDR2 YYREEE, per germline (reference sequence). The CDR3 length is 17 residues. The junction had 10 bases not matched to a gene; V was cut back by 2 bases and J by 7 bases. The chain's CDR3 is CASSFGLAGGRGGELFF. The CDR3, as DNA: TGTGCCAGCAGCTTTGGACTAGCGGGCGGACGTGGCGGGGAGCTGTTTTTT.

This clone was seen only once. J is TRBJ2-7 and V is TRBV7-3; D is ambiguous. The CDR3 consists of 13 residues. Germline lookup yields CDR1 SGHTA and CDR2 FQGTGA. V was trimmed by 1 base and J by 8 bases, leaving 12 bases between them. Written as DNA, the CDR3 is TGTGCCAGCAGCTTAAGATCCCTAGGTCAGCAGTACTTC. Translated: CASSLRSLGQQYF.

The V and J genes are TRBV27 and TRBJ1-2; D not certain. CDR1 MNHEY and CDR2 SMNVEV come from the germline V gene (reference sequence). Trimming stripped 5 bases from V and 5 bases from J, with 18 bases between. This CDR3 is built from 15 residues. CDR3 sequence (DNA): TGTGCCAGCAGTCCGTCGACTTTTCTTGGGTATGGCTACACCTTC. Translation gives CASSPSTFLGYGYTF.

The chain recombines TRBV28 with TRBJ2-1, with D unclear. V dropped 1 base and J dropped 4 bases, with 2 bases sitting between them. There are 12 residues in the CDR3. Per the germline V gene, CDR1 is MDHEN and CDR2 is SYDVKM. CDR3: CASSLLYNEQFF. The DNA for the CDR3 is TGTGCCAGCAGTTTATTGTACAATGAGCAGTTCTTC. Full variable domain (missing parts from reference TRBV28 and TRBJ2-1): DVKVTQSSRYLVKRTGEKVFLECVQDMDHENMFWYRQDPGLGLRLIYFSYDVKMKEKGDIPEGYSVSREKKERFSLILESASTNQTSMYLCASSLLYNEQFFGPGTRLTVL.

This rearrangement joins TRBV28 to TRBJ2-7, with D perhaps TRBD2 (5 bases). The V gene lost 3 bases and the J gene lost 3 bases, with 15 bases spanning the gap. There are 15 residues in the CDR3. The germline CDR1 and CDR2 sequences are MDHEN and SYDVKM. CDR3: CASSFEGKNNYEQYF. The CDR3 DNA is TGTGCCAGCAGTTTTGAGGGCAAAAATAACTACGAGCAGTACTTC.

CDR3 nucleotides: TGTGCCAGCAGCTTGTTAGGCGGGTCTACCTACGAGCAGTACTTC. Amino acids: CASSLLGGSTYEQYF. The gene calls are TRBV5-5 and TRBJ2-7; a possible D gene is TRBD2 (5 bases). The CDR3 sequence is 15 residues long. Trimming removed 1 base from V and 2 bases from J, with 13 bases in between. CDR1 is SGHKS, CDR2 YYEKEE, per germline (reference sequence).

V and J are TRBV11-3 and TRBJ1-1, with D tentatively TRBD1 (5 bases). In germline, CDR1 is SGHNT, CDR2 YENEEA. The CDR3 totals 15 residues. The V gene lost 5 bases and the J gene lost 0 bases, with 13 bases spanning the gap. The CDR3 loop is CASSPRGGVNTEAFF. The CDR3 DNA reads TGTGCCAGCAGCCCGCGGGGGGGGGTGAACACTGAAGCTTTCTTT.

This chain connects TRBV7-3 to TRBJ2-2, with TRBD2 as a possible D gene (6 bases). From germline, CDR1 is SGHTA and CDR2 FQGTGA. The V end lost 0 bases, the J end lost 6 bases, and 8 bases lay between the germline ends. The CDR3 is 14 amino acids. Here the CDR3 reads CASSLTTGAGELFF. The DNA for the CDR3 is TGTGCCAGCAGCTTAACGACGGGAGCCGGGGAGCTGTTTTTT.

The chain recombines TRBV6-5 with TRBJ1-6; no definite D call. This CDR3 comprises 15 residues. Looked up from germline, CDR1 is MNHEY and CDR2 is SVGAGI. Trimming pared 3 bases from V and 7 bases from J, leaving 13 bases between. The CDR3 sequence is CASSYMRLLNSPLHF. CDR3 nucleotides: TGTGCCAGCAGTTATATGCGACTGCTAAATTCACCCCTCCACTTT.

V is TRBV9 and J is TRBJ2-7; D is tentatively TRBD1 or TRBD2 (5 bases each). Germline V lookup: CDR1 SGDLS, CDR2 YYNGEE. Trimming took 3 bases from V and 4 from J, leaving 14 bases between them. CDR3 length equals 14 residues. The CDR3 reads CASSAPGPPYEQYF. In DNA, the CDR3 is TGTGCCAGCAGCGCCCCGGGACCCCCGTACGAGCAGTACTTC.